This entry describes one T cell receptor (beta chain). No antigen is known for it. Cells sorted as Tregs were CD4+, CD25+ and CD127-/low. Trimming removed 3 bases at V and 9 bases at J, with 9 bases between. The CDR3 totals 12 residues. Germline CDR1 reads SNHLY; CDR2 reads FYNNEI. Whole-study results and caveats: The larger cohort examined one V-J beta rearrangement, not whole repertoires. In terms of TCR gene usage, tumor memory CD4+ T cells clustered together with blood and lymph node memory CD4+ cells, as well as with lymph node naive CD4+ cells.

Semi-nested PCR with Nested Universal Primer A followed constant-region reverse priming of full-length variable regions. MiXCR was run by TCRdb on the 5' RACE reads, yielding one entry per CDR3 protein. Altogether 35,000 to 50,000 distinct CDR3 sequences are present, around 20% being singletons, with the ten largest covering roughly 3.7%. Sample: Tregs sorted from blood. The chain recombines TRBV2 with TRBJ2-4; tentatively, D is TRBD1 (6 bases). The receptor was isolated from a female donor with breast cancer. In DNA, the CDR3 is TGTGCCAGCAGTGACCGGGACACCATTCAGTACTTC. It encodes CASSDRDTIQYF.